A selection of T cell receptor beta chains follows, all from one sample in a study of blood T cell repertoires in COVID-19. Generated by immunoSEQ multiplex PCR, the TCRdb table keeps only in-frame clones and is missing some. This repertoire shows 240,000 or so clones, around 89% found once; its top ten account for 0.99%. Sequenced material: peripheral blood. All receptors come from a woman aged 40 to 49 who had recovered from COVID-19. CDR3s include the opening cysteine and the closing phenylalanine or tryptophan. Fields, in order: CDR3 length, J gene, V gene, CDR3 protein.

15 TRBJ1-1 TRBV11-1 CASSPQTVRNTEAFF
15 TRBJ1-1 TRBV28 CASSPRGVGVPEAFF
15 TRBJ1-1 TRBV10-3 CAISPGQGGGTEAFF
13 TRBJ1-6 TRBV6-6 CASSTGDNSPLHF
15 TRBJ1-1 TRBV19 CASSPDRNSNTEAFF
14 TRBJ2-5 TRBV7-2 CASSPTSVGGTQYF
16 TRBJ2-3 TRBV27 CASSPLRTRGADTQYF
16 TRBJ2-1 TRBV6-2/TRBV6-3 CASSTHSGNGDNEQFF
16 TRBJ1-2 TRBV10-1 CASSRARTGGIDGYTF
14 TRBJ2-2 TRBV12-5 CASGLGGRTGELFF
15 TRBJ2-7 TRBV5-4 CASSPGTSGRGEQYF